This T cell receptor beta chain was captured in a study of blood T cell repertoires in COVID-19. Study details: Material from acute and convalescent COVID-19 was sourced from the United States, Italy and Spain.

How the authors handled the data: Reference gene primers were amplified, and this amplification served to estimate nucleated cell counts. Data came from immunoSEQ multiplex PCR; TCRdb stores just in-frame clones and leaves some out. V and J calls and clone size follow that table, whereas D and trimming were derived from the DNA. This sample yields around 120,000 clones, of which 60% to 85% are seen a single time; 5% to 7.5% belongs to the top ten. Germline-derived CDR1 and CDR2 are MNHEY and SVGAGI. J lost 7 bases, V lost 5 bases, and 4 bases had no gene match. This CDR3 contains 14 residues. The V call is TRBV6-5, the J call TRBJ1-4; TRBD1 matches at 10 bases. This TCR was sampled from a man aged 70 or older with acute or convalescent COVID-19. The specimen was peripheral blood. The CDR3 DNA is TGTGCCAGCAGTACCGGACAGGGGGTTGAAAAACTGTTTTTT. It is translated as CASSTGQGVEKLFF.